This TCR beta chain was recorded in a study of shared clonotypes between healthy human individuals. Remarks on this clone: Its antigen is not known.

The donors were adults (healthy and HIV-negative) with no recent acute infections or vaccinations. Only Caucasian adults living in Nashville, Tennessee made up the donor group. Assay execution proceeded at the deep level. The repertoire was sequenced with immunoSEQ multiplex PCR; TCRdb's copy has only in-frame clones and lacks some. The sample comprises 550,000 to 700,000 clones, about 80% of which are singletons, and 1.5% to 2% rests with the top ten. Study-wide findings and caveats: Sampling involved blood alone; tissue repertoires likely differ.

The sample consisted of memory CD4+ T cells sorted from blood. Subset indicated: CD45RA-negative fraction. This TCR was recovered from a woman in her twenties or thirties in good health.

The chain's CDR3 is CATGGNQPQHF. Written as DNA, the CDR3 is TGTGCCACCGGGGGTAATCAGCCCCAGCATTTT. J is TRBJ1-5 and V is TRBV6-6; tentatively, D is TRBD1 (5 bases). Germline CDR1 and CDR2: MNHNY and SVGAGI (reference sequence). This CDR3 region has 11 residues. V lost 10 bases and J 4 bases, leaving 8 bases between the germline ends.